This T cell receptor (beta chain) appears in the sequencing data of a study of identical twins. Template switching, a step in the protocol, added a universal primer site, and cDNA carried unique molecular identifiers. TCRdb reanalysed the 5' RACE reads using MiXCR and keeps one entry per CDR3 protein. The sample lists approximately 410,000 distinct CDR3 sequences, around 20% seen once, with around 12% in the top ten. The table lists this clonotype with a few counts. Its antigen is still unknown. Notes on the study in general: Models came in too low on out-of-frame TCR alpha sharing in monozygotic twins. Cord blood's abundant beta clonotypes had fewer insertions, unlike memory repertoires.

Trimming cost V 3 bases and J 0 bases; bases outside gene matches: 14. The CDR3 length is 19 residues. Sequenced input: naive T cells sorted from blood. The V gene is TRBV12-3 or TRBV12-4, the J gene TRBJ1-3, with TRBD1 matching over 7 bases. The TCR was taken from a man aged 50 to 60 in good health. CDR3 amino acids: CASSLYRGGYAGSGNTIYF. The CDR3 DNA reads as TGTGCCAGCAGTTTGTACAGGGGCGGATATGCCGGCTCTGGAAACACCATATATTTT.